This TCR beta chain was obtained from a study of blood T cell repertoires in COVID-19. About the study: Acute and convalescent COVID-19 samples came from the United States, Italy and Spain. PBMCs, B-cell-depleted T cells, or T cells were the source of the cDNA or gDNA that made up the material.

Profiling relied on immunoSEQ multiplex PCR, and the TCRdb table lists in-frame clones only, not all of them. The sample has some 290,000 clones, roughly 90% seen once; the top ten hold roughly a tenth. Individuals aged about 18 to 90 years were recruited from approximately 24 US areas. With V trimmed by 5 bases and J by 7 bases, 8 bases remained unmatched. From germline, CDR1 is KGHSH and CDR2 LQKENI. CDR3 length: 15 amino acids. Sequenced sample: PBMCs or T cells enriched from blood (not recorded which). The V and J genes are TRBV18 and TRBJ1-6, with TRBD1 identical over 7 bases. The TCR originated in a woman in her thirties who had recovered from COVID-19. The DNA of the CDR3 is TGTGCCAGCTCATCAGGGGGGAAAGGAAATTCACCCCTCCACTTT. Translated: CASSSGGKGNSPLHF.